The TCR beta chain under discussion was sequenced for a study of Tregs in tolerant kidney transplant recipients. Study-wide points: The small number of patients limits these findings pending further validation. This study did not directly address biological reproducibility.

TCRdb's copy holds only in-frame clones and misses some; the assay was immunoSEQ multiplex PCR. This sample has roughly 70,000 clones, with roughly 84% found just once. Thawed PBMCs were FACS-sorted into unstimulated CD4+CD25+CD127- regulatory T cells, CD4+CD25- non-regulatory cells, CD4 and CD8 cells. Worth noting for this clone: Antigen specificity is unknown.

With 9 bases removed from V and 2 bases from J, the gap between germline ends came to 10 bases. In germline, CDR1 is SGHNT, CDR2 YYREEE (reference sequence). The CDR3 contains 12 residues. Sequencing input: CD4+ T cells from blood. The sequence was collected from a human donor in good health. The genes are TRBV5-4 and TRBJ2-3; the D is unclear. CDR3 nucleotides: TGTGCCATCCTACTACCCACAGATACGCAGTATTTT. Its protein product is CAILLPTDTQYF. Drawing the rest from reference TRBV5-4 and TRBJ2-3, the complete variable domain is ETGVTQSPTHLIKTRGQQVTLRCSSQSGHNTVSWYQQALGQGPQFIFQYYREEENGRGNFPPRFSGLQFPNYSSELNVNALELDDSALYLCAILLPTDTQYFGPGTRLTVL.